This TCR beta chain was sequenced during a study of radiotherapy plus CTLA-4 blockade in lung cancer. The study treated chemo-refractory metastatic non-small-cell lung cancer patients with focal radiation plus ipilimumab CTLA-4 blockade. Whole-study findings and limits: TCR clones originating in tumors grew in number in blood after radiotherapy plus ipilimumab.

Germline V gene lookup returns CDR1 SNHLY and CDR2 FYNNEI. With 0 bases removed from V and 0 bases from J, the gap between germline ends came to 8 bases. The CDR3 has 15 amino acids. Assay used: immunoSEQ multiplex PCR; TCRdb lists only in-frame clones, some missing. The sample has fewer than 50,000 clones; 70% to 90% are singletons. As concerns this clone: Its specificity is not known.

The rearrangement uses TRBV2 and TRBJ1-2, with D uncertain. The sample in question was peripheral blood, obtained from a patient treated with radiotherapy plus ipilimumab. The TCR originated in a human donor with non-small cell lung cancer whose response to radiotherapy plus ipilimumab could not be evaluated. CDR3 in DNA: TGTGCCAGCAGTGAAGCGTGGAGCGCTAACTATGGCTACACCTTC. It is translated as CASSEAWSANYGYTF.